Shown below are 18 T cell receptor beta chains from a single sample sequenced in a study of beta chain features in type 1 diabetes (dated by TCRdb to the late 2010s). The full study reports these points: Type 1 diabetes patients showed a moderate but significant shortening of TCRB CDR3 length in all four CD4+ subsets.

The receptor library was made with the immunoSEQ multiplex PCR assay. The High Capacity cDNA Reverse Transcription Kit was used to reverse transcribe all of the isolated RNA, meaning that expressed TCRB transcripts were what got sequenced. This immuneACCESS table, as held by TCRdb, lists in-frame sequences with V and J called but not all clones. Of the missing ones, under half trace to an unresolved V gene in checked studies; the others have no known cause. Within this sample are around 600,000 clones, with roughly 12% of them counted one time only. The ten largest clones capture around 0.12% of the sample. Their specific antigens are unknown. The sequenced sample was naive CD4+ T cells from blood. Interpreted using the paper, the cell subset or site label stands for: true naive CD4+ T cells. These receptor sequences come from a man aged 30 to 45 with type 1 diabetes.

The J gene is TRBJ2-3, the V gene TRBV11-2, with D unresolved. This CDR3 has 14 amino acids. CDR1 SGHAT and CDR2 FQNNGV come from the germline V gene. Trimming shortened V by 2 bases and J by 3 bases, and 9 bases separated the two germline ends. CDR3 in DNA: TGTGCCAGCAGCTTATCGAGAAGGACAGATACGCAGTATTTT. Translation gives CASSLSRRTDTQYF.

The chain combines TRBV14 with TRBJ2-1; 8 bases are shared with TRBD1. J gave up 7 bases and V 0 bases, and 11 bases lay outside the gene matches. Per germline, CDR1 SGHDN and CDR2 FVKESK. The CDR3 sequence is 17 residues long. CDR3 DNA sequence: TGTGCCAGCAGCCAAGACAGTTGGCAGGGGGCGAGAAATGAGCAGTTCTTC. This sequence encodes CASSQDSWQGARNEQFF.

A few counts support this clone. V usage is TRBV5-4 and J usage is TRBJ1-6, with 10 bases identical to TRBD1. CDR1 and CDR2 from the germline V gene are SGHNT and YYREEE (reference sequence). The CDR3 covers 18 residues. After removal of 5 bases from V and 0 bases from J, the junction contained 8 bases not matched to a gene. This CDR3 reads CASRRTGGGNSYNSPLHF. The CDR3 DNA sequence: TGTGCCAGCAGACGGACAGGGGGAGGGAACTCCTATAATTCACCCCTCCACTTT. Supplemented by reference TRBV5-4 and TRBJ1-6, the full variable domain reads ETGVTQSPTHLIKTRGQQVTLRCSSQSGHNTVSWYQQALGQGPQFIFQYYREEENGRGNFPPRFSGLQFPNYSSELNVNALELDDSALYLCASRRTGGGNSYNSPLHFGNGTRLTVT.

The chain carries TRBV7-2 and TRBJ2-3; 7 bases are a match to TRBD2. Germline V gene data show CDR1 as SGHTA and CDR2 as FQGNSA. This CDR3 comprises 17 residues. Trimming removed 7 bases from V and 0 bases from J; junction bases left unmatched: 13. DNA for the CDR3: TGTGCCAGCATCAGGACTAGTGGACTATTTAGCACAGATACGCAGTATTTT. Its translation: CASIRTSGLFSTDTQYF.

This clone was seen only a few times. V and J are TRBV27 and TRBJ2-6, with 7 nucleotides matching TRBD1. The germline CDR1 and CDR2 sequences are MNHEY and SMNVEV (reference sequence). This CDR3 has 20 amino acids. Trimming took 3 bases from V and 0 from J; bases not matched to a gene: 14. The CDR3 DNA reads TGTGCCAGCAGTTTTAGTCGGGACAGAGTATTACCCTCTGGGGCCAACGTCCTGACTTTC. Its protein product is CASSFSRDRVLPSGANVLTF. Supplemented by reference TRBV27 and TRBJ2-6, the full variable domain reads EAQVTQNPRYLITVTGKKLTVTCSQNMNHEYMSWYRQDPGLGLRQIYYSMNVEVTDKGDVPEGYKVSRKEKRNFPLILESPSPNQTSLYFCASSFSRDRVLPSGANVLTFGAGSRLTVL.

In its sample, this clone was seen a few times. This same CDR3 is encoded by further DNA sequences in the sample. The chain has TRBV5-1 and TRBJ2-5; 7 nucleotides match TRBD1. The CDR3 is 13 residues long. Germline assignment: CDR1 SGHRS and CDR2 YFSETQ. Losses at the gene ends were 4 bases for V and 2 bases for J; bases not matched to a gene: 2. The CDR3 sequence is CASSPGQQETQYF. As DNA, the CDR3 is TGCGCCAGCAGCCCGGGACAGCAAGAGACCCAGTACTTC.

The rearrangement uses TRBV14 and TRBJ1-6; D is unresolved. Trimming removed 4 bases from V and 0 bases from J, with 10 bases in between. This CDR3 comprises 16 residues. CDR1 is SGHDN and CDR2 is FVKESK in the germline V gene. CDR3 in amino acids: CASSRKQSSYNSPLHF. The CDR3 nucleotides are TGTGCCAGCAGCCGGAAACAGAGCTCCTATAATTCACCCCTCCACTTT.

The table lists this clone with a few counts. The rearrangement uses TRBV7-8 and TRBJ1-2; D is uncertain. Deletions cut 1 base from V and 8 bases from J, with 8 bases between. The CDR3 loop spans 12 amino acids. Germline-derived CDR1 and CDR2 are SGHVS and FQNEAQ. This CDR3 is CASSLVNSGYTF. The CDR3, as DNA: TGTGCCAGCAGCTTAGTAAATTCGGGCTACACCTTC.

This clone has just a few counts. V is TRBV5-4 and J is TRBJ1-2; D perhaps matches TRBD1 (5 bases). The CDR3 length is 14 residues. Germline assignment: CDR1 SGHNT and CDR2 YYREEE (reference sequence). V lost 0 bases and J lost 4, with 10 bases in between. The CDR3 loop reads CASSLVSGFYGYTF. The CDR3 region has the DNA TGTGCCAGCAGCTTGGTTTCAGGGTTCTATGGCTACACCTTC.

The genes are TRBV9 and TRBJ2-5, with 15 bases identical to TRBD2. The V gene's germline CDR1 is SGDLS and CDR2 YYNGEE. The CDR3 runs to 17 residues. With V trimmed by 3 bases and J by 0 bases, 3 bases remained unmatched. In DNA form, the CDR3 reads TGTGCCAGCAGCGACGGGACTAGCGGGGGGTACCAAGAGACCCAGTACTTC. This codes for CASSDGTSGGYQETQYF. Based on the CDR3 plus reference TRBV9 and TRBJ2-5, the full variable domain is DSGVTQTPKHLITATGQRVTLRCSPRSGDLSVYWYQQSLDQGLQFLIQYYNGEERAKGNILERFSAQQFPDLHSELNLSSLELGDSALYFCASSDGTSGGYQETQYFGPGTRLLVL.

CDR3 sequence: CAWTMGDTQYF. The CDR3 DNA follows: TGTGCCTGGACCATGGGAGATACGCAGTATTTT. The chain recombines TRBV30 with TRBJ2-3, with D unclear. Germline V gives CDR1 GTSNPN, CDR2 SVGIG (reference sequence). The CDR3 consists of 11 residues. V dropped 4 bases and J dropped 5 bases, with 7 bases sitting between them.

This clone was counted between two and nine times. This sequence joins TRBV13 and TRBJ1-3; the match to TRBD1 covers 10 bases. The CDR3 has 15 residues. Germline lookup yields CDR1 PRHDT and CDR2 FYEKMQ (reference sequence). Unmatched junction bases numbered 5, after V lost 6 bases and J lost 3 bases. CDR3 sequence reads: CASRQRTGGGNTIYF. The CDR3 nucleotides read TGTGCCAGCAGGCAGAGGACAGGGGGTGGAAACACCATATATTTT.

V gene TRBV18 combines with J gene TRBJ1-6; 10 nucleotides match TRBD1. V shed 5 bases, J shed 5 bases, and the junction held 3 bases outside the gene matches. The CDR3 covers 15 residues. Per germline, CDR1 KGHSH and CDR2 LQKENI. The CDR3 bases are TGTGCCAGCTCATCCGGACAGGGGGATAATTCACCCCTCCACTTT. Its translation: CASSSGQGDNSPLHF.

The chain uses TRBV6-5 and TRBJ1-2; D gene ambiguous. The CDR3 spans 14 residues. From germline, CDR1 is MNHEY and CDR2 SVGAGI. Deletions cut 6 bases from V and 8 bases from J, with 19 bases between. CDR3 residues: CASRLDRDSGGYTF. The DNA for the CDR3 is TGTGCCAGCAGACTGGACCGGGATTCGGGAGGCTACACCTTC.

CDR3 nucleotide sequence: TGTGCCAGCAGTTGGGACGGAGTGCAGCCCCAGCATTTT. As protein: CASSWDGVQPQHF. The genes are TRBV6-6 and TRBJ1-5, with TRBD1 as a possible D gene (5 bases). Germline V gene data show CDR1 as MNHNY and CDR2 as SVGAGI (reference sequence). The CDR3 sequence is 13 residues long. Trimming took 4 bases from V and 7 from J, leaving 11 bases between them.

The table lists this clone with a few counts. The rearrangement joins TRBV4-2 to TRBJ2-1; 8 nucleotides align to TRBD2. The V and J ends lost 6 bases and 0 bases, in that order; junction bases with no gene match: 7. This CDR3 comprises 16 residues. The V gene's germline CDR1 is LGHNA and CDR2 YNFKEQ. The CDR3 DNA reads as TGTGCCAGCAGACCAGCGGGGGAGAGCTCCTACAATGAGCAGTTCTTC. Its translation: CASRPAGESSYNEQFF.

This clone has ten or more counts. The DNA of the CDR3 is TGTGCCATCAGTGGGGACAGGGACGCTGAAGCTTTCTTT. Residues: CAISGDRDAEAFF. The rearrangement links TRBV10-3 to TRBJ1-1, with 9 bases lining up with TRBD1. This CDR3 has 13 residues. The germline V gene encodes CDR1 ENHRY and CDR2 SYGVKD. With V trimmed by 4 bases and J by 6 bases, 3 bases remained unmatched.

A few counts support this clone. Written as DNA, the CDR3 is TGTGCCAGCACGAGGGGGGACTATGGCTACACCTTC. It encodes CASTRGDYGYTF. The chain links TRBV6-6 to TRBJ1-2; TRBD1 might be the D (6 bases). CDR1 is MNHNY and CDR2 is SVGAGI in the germline V gene (reference sequence). This CDR3 is 12 amino acids long. Trimming pared 7 bases from V and 3 bases from J, leaving 9 bases between.